The rows below give T cell receptor beta chains drawn from one sample of a study of human thymus T cells. The assay was immunoSEQ multiplex PCR, and TCRdb's table has in-frame clones only and misses some. The data show roughly 130,000 clones, with about 95% seen just once and less than 0.03% held by the top ten. The sequencing sample was made of thymus tissue. These receptors were obtained from a boy younger than two with a congenital heart defect but otherwise immunologically healthy. Both conserved end residues are part of each CDR3. D genes are given only for firm matches. Where a row states a size, it is once, few, many or the class of an expanded clone; other rows omit it.

cdr3_length,j_call,v_call,d_call,clone_size,cdr3_nt,cdr3_aa
16,TRBJ2-5,TRBV15,NA,once,TGTGCCACCAGCAGAGCGATCGGGCCCTCGGCGGAGACCCAGTACTTC,CATSRAIGPSAETQYF
13,TRBJ2-2,TRBV30,NA,NA,TGTGCCTGGAGTGTAGGACCTAGCGGGGAGCTGTTTTTT,CAWSVGPSGELFF
11,TRBJ2-7,TRBV10-3,TRBD2,NA,TGTGCCATCACGTCGGGGGGCGAGCAGTACTTC,CAITSGGEQYF
13,TRBJ2-5,TRBV7-2,NA,once,TGTGCCAGCAGTCCCCCCATGGGAGAGACCCAGTACTTC,CASSPPMGETQYF
13,TRBJ1-5,TRBV6-5,NA,once,TGTGCCAGCAGCCTTGGAGACAATCAGCCCCAGCATTTT,CASSLGDNQPQHF
17,TRBJ2-3,TRBV7-2,NA,NA,TGTGCCAGCAGCCCGATATATAGGCCCAGCGGCACAGATACGCAGTATTTT,CASSPIYRPSGTDTQYF
20,TRBJ2-4,TRBV12-5,TRBD1,NA,TGTGCTAGTGGCCGTCCCCTGAGACAGGGCCCCCTTCTAGCCAAAAACATTCAGTACTTC,CASGRPLRQGPLLAKNIQYF
17,TRBJ2-2,TRBV18,NA,once,TGTGCCAGCTCATTACTAAGTTGGACAGTGAACACCGGGGAGCTGTTTTTT,CASSLLSWTVNTGELFF
13,TRBJ2-3,TRBV2,NA,NA,TGTGCCAGCAGTGCACAGCGTGCAGATACGCAGTATTTT,CASSAQRADTQYF
13,TRBJ1-1,TRBV7-2,NA,NA,TGTGCCAGCAGCTCAGGTATCGAGACTGAAGCTTTCTTT,CASSSGIETEAFF
16,TRBJ2-7,TRBV4-2,TRBD2,NA,TGTGCCAGCAGCCAGGGGCCAGCGGGGGGGCCGGGGGAGCAGTACTTC,CASSQGPAGGPGEQYF
14,TRBJ1-2,TRBV4-3,NA,NA,TGCGCCAGCAGCCAAGATTGTAACAGGGATTGTTGCACCTTC,CASSQDCNRDCCTF
17,TRBJ2-7,TRBV5-6,NA,NA,TGTGCCAGCAGCTTGGCGGAGGGGGTTCCCTTAACCTACGAGCAGTACTTC,CASSLAEGVPLTYEQYF
15,TRBJ1-1,TRBV27,TRBD1,once,TGTGCCAGCAGTCCCCACAGGGGGCCGGCCACTGAAGCTTTCTTT,CASSPHRGPATEAFF
16,TRBJ2-1,TRBV19,TRBD2,NA,TGTGCCAGTAGTATCCACGGGACTAGCGGCCACAATGAGCAGTTCTTC,CASSIHGTSGHNEQFF
15,TRBJ2-2,TRBV6-1,NA,NA,TGTGCCAGCAGTGAACTAGTACAGCCCGCCGGGGAGCTGTTTTTT,CASSELVQPAGELFF
16,TRBJ2-2,TRBV7-9,TRBD2,NA,TGTGCCAGCAGCTCTCGACTAGCGACTAACACCGGGGAGCTGTTTTTT,CASSSRLATNTGELFF
14,TRBJ2-4,TRBV4-1,NA,NA,TGCGCCAGCAGCCAAAGGCTAGCCAAAAACATTCAGTACTTC,CASSQRLAKNIQYF
16,TRBJ2-4,TRBV19,TRBD2,NA,TGTGCCAGTACCGATCATCTAGCGGGCGCCAAAAACATTCAGTACTTC,CASTDHLAGAKNIQYF
14,TRBJ1-6,TRBV9,TRBD1,once,TGTGCCAGCAGCGGACAGGGACAATACTCACCCCTCCACTTT,CASSGQGQYSPLHF
21,TRBJ1-1,TRBV5-1,TRBD1,once,TGCGCCAGCAGCTTGCTTGGACAGGGGCGGATTACGGGCCGTGGGGGCACTGAAGCTTTCTTT,CASSLLGQGRITGRGGTEAFF
16,TRBJ2-1,TRBV6-1,TRBD2,NA,TGTGCCAGCAGTGAATGGGATAGCGGGTCCCTCAATGAGCAGTTCTTC,CASSEWDSGSLNEQFF
16,TRBJ2-7,TRBV11-3,TRBD2,NA,TGTGCCAGCAGCCCGGGACTAGCGGGCGGCCGGTGGGAGCAGTACTTC,CASSPGLAGGRWEQYF
15,TRBJ1-5,TRBV10-2,NA,NA,TGCGCCAGCAGAGACCTAGACAGTCCCAATCAGCCCCAGCATTTT,CASRDLDSPNQPQHF
13,TRBJ2-3,TRBV15,NA,NA,TGTGCCACCAGCGGGGGCATCACAGATACGCAGTATTTT,CATSGGITDTQYF
12,TRBJ2-2,TRBV7-2,NA,NA,TGTGCCAGCAGCTTGGGGGGCCGGGAGCTGTTTTTT,CASSLGGRELFF
11,TRBJ2-7,TRBV20-1,NA,NA,TGCAGTGCTTCACAGGGATTCGAGCAGTACTTC,CSASQGFEQYF
15,TRBJ2-5,TRBV27,NA,NA,TGTGCCAGCAGTGCCCAAACTAGAAAACAAGAGACCCAGTACTTC,CASSAQTRKQETQYF
14,TRBJ1-2,TRBV19,NA,NA,TGTGCCAGTAGTATACCCAACAGGGCGCACGGCTACACCTTC,CASSIPNRAHGYTF
14,TRBJ1-1,TRBV7-2,TRBD1,NA,TGTGCCAGCAGCGGCCGGGACAGGGGCACTGAAGCTTTCTTT,CASSGRDRGTEAFF
15,TRBJ1-3,TRBV19,NA,NA,TGTGCCAGTAGGAGGCACCTCAGCTCTGGAAACACCATATATTTT,CASRRHLSSGNTIYF
15,TRBJ1-5,TRBV19,NA,NA,TGTGCCAGTAGCCCGGGGAATCCCAGCAATCAGCCCCAGCATTTT,CASSPGNPSNQPQHF
14,TRBJ2-7,TRBV28,TRBD1,NA,TGTGCCAGCAACGGACAGGGGATCTCCTACGAGCAGTACTTC,CASNGQGISYEQYF
17,TRBJ2-1,TRBV4-3,TRBD2,NA,TGCGCCAGCAGCCAAGAGTCGACTAGCAAAGAATACAATGAGCAGTTCTTC,CASSQESTSKEYNEQFF
14,TRBJ2-3,TRBV27,NA,NA,TGTGCCAGCAGTTTAGGTGGGAGCACAGATACGCAGTATTTT,CASSLGGSTDTQYF
17,TRBJ2-2,TRBV29-1,NA,NA,TGCAGCGTTGATTGTTCTGAAAGGGGGGGTAACACCGGGGAGCTGTTTTTT,CSVDCSERGGNTGELFF
16,TRBJ1-2,TRBV6-6,TRBD1,NA,TGTGCCAGCAGTTACGTCACGGGACAGACTAACTATGGCTACACCTTC,CASSYVTGQTNYGYTF
13,TRBJ1-5,TRBV19,NA,few,TGTGCCAGTAGTGCACAGCAGACCCAGCCCCAGCATTTT,CASSAQQTQPQHF
14,TRBJ1-3,TRBV19,NA,NA,TGTGCCAGCACCAGGGACCTCTCTGGAAACACCATATATTTT,CASTRDLSGNTIYF
19,TRBJ1-5,TRBV15,NA,NA,TGTGCCACCAGCAGAGGAAGGGGTCCTCTTTATCTTTTCAATCAGCCCCAGCATTTT,CATSRGRGPLYLFNQPQHF
15,TRBJ1-3,TRBV28,NA,NA,TGTGCCAGCAGTTTATGCGGGACGAAGTGGAACACCATATATTTT,CASSLCGTKWNTIYF
16,TRBJ2-3,TRBV7-2,TRBD2,NA,TGTGCCAGCAGCGGGGGACTAGCGGGGAGCACAGATACGCAGTATTTT,CASSGGLAGSTDTQYF